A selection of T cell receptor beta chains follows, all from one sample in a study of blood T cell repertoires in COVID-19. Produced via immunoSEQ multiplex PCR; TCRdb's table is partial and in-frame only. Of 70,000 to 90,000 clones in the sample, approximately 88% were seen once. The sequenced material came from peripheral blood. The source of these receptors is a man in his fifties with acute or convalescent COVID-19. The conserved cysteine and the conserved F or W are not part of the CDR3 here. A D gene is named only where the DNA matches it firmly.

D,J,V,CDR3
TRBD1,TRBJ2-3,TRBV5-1,ASSLVGGQADTQY
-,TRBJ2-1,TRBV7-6,ASSSQGTLYNEQF
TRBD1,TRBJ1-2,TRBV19,ASRPGQTYGYT
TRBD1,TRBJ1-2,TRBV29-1,SVGGGQGVGYT
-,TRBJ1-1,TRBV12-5,ASGLTPTTEAF
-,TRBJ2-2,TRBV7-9,ASSSPPPQTNTGELF
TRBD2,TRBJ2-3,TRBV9,ASSVVAGGPYFVDTQY
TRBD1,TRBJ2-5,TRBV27,ASNLQGAGETQY
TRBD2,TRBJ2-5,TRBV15,ATSLGRVPGLAVQETQY
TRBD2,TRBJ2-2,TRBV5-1,ASSLGAGGNTGELF
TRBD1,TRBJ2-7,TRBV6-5,ASSRQGTSWEQY
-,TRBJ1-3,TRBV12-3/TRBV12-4,ASSPRNTIY
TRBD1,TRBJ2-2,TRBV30,AWSSGQGVGELF
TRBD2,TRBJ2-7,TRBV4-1,ASSVRGGEEQY
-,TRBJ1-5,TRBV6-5,ASSYSGGLEQPQH
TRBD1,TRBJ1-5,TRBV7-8,ASSPGQGARTLQPQH
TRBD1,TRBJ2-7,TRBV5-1,ASSPGQMGEQY
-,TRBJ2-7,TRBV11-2,ASSFDIMAGTYEQY
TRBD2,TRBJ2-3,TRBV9,ASSVATSGGTDTQY
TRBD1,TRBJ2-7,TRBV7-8,ASSLATGGNYEQY
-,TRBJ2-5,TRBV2,ASAGSPRETQY
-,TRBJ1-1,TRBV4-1,ASSRPRSNTEAF
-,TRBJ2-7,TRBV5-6,ASSFLQKYEQY
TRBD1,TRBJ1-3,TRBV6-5,ASSYTRQGANTIY
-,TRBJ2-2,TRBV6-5,ASSQTGLTGELF
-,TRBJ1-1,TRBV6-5,ASRTLGGREEAF
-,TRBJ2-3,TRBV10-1,ASSERTLIADTQY
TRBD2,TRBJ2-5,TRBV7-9,ASSKRGGLETQY